These 22 T cell receptor beta chains were all obtained from the same sample, sequenced in a study of PD-1 blockade in classical Hodgkin lymphoma (dated by TCRdb to 2019 to 2021). The sample's time point, from its label and the paper: cycle 2 day 1 (C2D1) of nivolumab. Relapse after autologous stem cell transplantation had occurred in all trial patients, and cohorts A, B and C were distinguished by prior brentuximab vedotin exposure. Libraries were constructed by the immunoSEQ multiplex PCR assay. Not all clones reach the TCRdb copy of this immuneACCESS table, which keeps in-frame sequences only. Checked studies attribute under half of the gap to unresolved V genes and leave the rest unexplained. This sample is represented by roughly 61,000 clones; under 95% of them were singletons. The ten largest clonotypes hold 10% of the sample. The sample in question was peripheral blood mononuclear cells (PBMCs), obtained before the second cycle of nivolumab. These TCRs come from a human donor with classical Hodgkin lymphoma.

J is TRBJ1-3 and V is TRBV4-3; no clear D gene. The CDR3 runs 17 residues. Trimming took off 0 bases at V and 4 bases at J, with 16 bases between the two ends. The germline CDR1 and CDR2 sequences are LGHNA and YSLEER. For the CDR3, the DNA is TGCGCCAGCAGCCAAGATTTTAGCGTGGGCAACGGAAACACCATATATTTT. Residues: CASSQDFSVGNGNTIYF.

This clone was seen a single time. The rearrangement links TRBV5-4 to TRBJ2-1; tentatively, D is TRBD2 (6 bases). Trimming left V 4 bases short and J 4 bases short, with 15 bases between. CDR3 length equals 15 residues. From germline, CDR1 is SGHNT and CDR2 YYREEE (reference sequence). In DNA, the CDR3 is TGTGCCAGCAGCCCTGCGGGAAGCATGTACAATGAGCAGTTCTTC. Amino acid sequence: CASSPAGSMYNEQFF.

This clone was detected only once. The chain combines TRBV7-2 with TRBJ1-5, with a possible D match to TRBD1 (5 bases). Trimming shortened V by 4 bases and J by 9 bases, and 10 bases separated the two germline ends. CDR3 length: 12 residues. The germline CDR1 and CDR2 sequences are SGHTA and FQGNSA. CDR3 nucleotide sequence: TGTGCCAGCAGCTCTCAGGGTCGGCCCCAGCATTTT. It translates to CASSSQGRPQHF.

In its sample, this clone was seen once. The rearrangement links TRBV19 to TRBJ2-7; either TRBD1 or TRBD2 may supply D (5 bases each). Germline V gene lookup returns CDR1 LNHDA and CDR2 SQIVND (reference sequence). This CDR3 contains 17 residues. Deletions cut 1 base from V and 2 bases from J, with 18 bases between. CDR3 in DNA: TGTGCCAGTAGTATAGGAGGGGTGCTAGCTGCCCCCTACGAGCAGTACTTC. Amino acids: CASSIGGVLAAPYEQYF.

The chain employs TRBV27 and TRBJ2-2, with D hard to call. V was clipped by 5 bases and J by 6 bases, with 10 bases between them. Germline CDR1 MNHEY, CDR2 SMNVEV (reference sequence). This CDR3 region has 13 residues. The CDR3 DNA sequence: TGTGCCAGCAGTCCCACCGTTCCCGGGGAGCTGTTTTTT. This codes for CASSPTVPGELFF.

The count of this clone is one. V and J are TRBV28 and TRBJ1-5, with 8 bases lining up with TRBD1. CDR3 size: 14 residues. Germline-derived CDR1 and CDR2 are MDHEN and SYDVKM. V lost 7 bases and J lost 5; bases outside the gene matches: 7. For the CDR3, the DNA is TGTGCCAGCACTGGAGGACAGGGTCATCAGCCCCAGCATTTT. Translated: CASTGGQGHQPQHF.

This chain links TRBV5-4 with TRBJ2-7, with D perhaps matching TRBD1 (5 bases). CDR1 is SGHNT, CDR2 YYREEE, per germline (reference sequence). V gave up 0 bases and J gave up 5 bases, with 18 bases separating them. CDR3 length: 16 residues. CDR3 sequence: CASSLADGAPIHEQYF. The CDR3, as DNA: TGTGCCAGCAGCTTGGCAGATGGGGCGCCCATCCACGAGCAGTACTTC. Looking up the rest from reference TRBV5-4 and TRBJ2-7 gives the full variable domain: ETGVTQSPTHLIKTRGQQVTLRCSSQSGHNTVSWYQQALGQGPQFIFQYYREEENGRGNFPPRFSGLQFPNYSSELNVNALELDDSALYLCASSLADGAPIHEQYFGPGTRLTVT.

The gene calls are TRBV7-9 and TRBJ2-5; D gene unclear. The CDR3 is made up of 16 amino acids. CDR1 and CDR2 from the germline V gene are SEHNR and FQNEAQ (reference sequence). The V end lost 3 bases, the J end lost 2 bases, and 16 bases lay between the germline ends. As DNA, the CDR3 is TGTGCCAGCAGCTTCGGCAGCGTAATCCTTCAAGAGACCCAGTACTTC. Residues: CASSFGSVILQETQYF.

The J gene is TRBJ2-7, the V gene TRBV5-1; D is perhaps TRBD1 (6 bases). The CDR3 spans 17 residues. The germline gives CDR1 SGHRS, CDR2 YFSETQ. V lost 0 bases to trimming and J lost 4 bases, with 20 bases between them. The CDR3 region has the DNA TGCGCCAGCAGCTTGGCTGGGCAGGGGAGTTATGGGTACGAGCAGTACTTC. It translates to CASSLAGQGSYGYEQYF.

V usage is TRBV5-1 and J usage is TRBJ1-5; D is perhaps TRBD1 (5 bases). The CDR3 sequence is 13 residues long. From germline, CDR1 is SGHRS and CDR2 YFSETQ. The V end lost 1 base, the J end lost 11 bases, and 13 bases lay between the germline ends. The CDR3 sequence: CASSLTRETTQHF. The DNA for the CDR3 is TGCGCCAGCAGCTTGACCAGGGAAACAACCCAGCATTTT.

This sequence joins TRBV5-6 and TRBJ1-2, with D possibly TRBD1 on 5 matching bases. CDR1 is SGHDT, CDR2 YYEEEE, per germline. Trimming removed 4 bases at V and 3 bases at J, with 13 bases between. The length of the CDR3 is 14 residues. Here the CDR3 DNA reads TGTGCCAGCAGCCCCCGCGACAGATACTATGGCTACACCTTC. Encoded protein: CASSPRDRYYGYTF.

The chain uses TRBV4-1 and TRBJ2-2, with 7 bases matching TRBD1. The trim removed 0 bases at V and 3 bases at J, leaving 10 bases unmatched. The CDR3 runs to 18 residues. Germline values: CDR1 MGHRA, CDR2 YSYEKL. The CDR3: CASSQEKVTGPDTGELFF. CDR3 in DNA: TGCGCCAGCAGCCAAGAAAAGGTGACAGGGCCGGACACCGGGGAGCTGTTTTTT.

This rearrangement joins TRBV29-1 to TRBJ2-7; D is perhaps TRBD1 or TRBD2 (6 bases each). Germline CDR1 SQVTM, CDR2 ANQGSEA. The CDR3 has 13 residues. V lost 7 bases to trimming and J lost 1 base, with 14 bases between them. The CDR3, as DNA: TGCAGCGCCGGGGGCGGATTTTCCTACGAGCAGTACTTC. Translated, it gives CSAGGGFSYEQYF.

The rearrangement joins TRBV9 to TRBJ1-6; TRBD1 matches at 10 bases. The ends lost 3 bases at V and 7 bases at J; junction bases unmatched: 1. CDR3 size: 14 residues. Per the germline V gene, CDR1 is SGDLS and CDR2 is YYNGEE. CDR3 in amino acids: CASSADRGNSPLHF. In nucleotides, the CDR3 is TGTGCCAGCAGCGCGGACAGGGGGAATTCACCCCTCCACTTT. The variable domain in full, completed from reference TRBV9 and TRBJ1-6, reads DSGVTQTPKHLITATGQRVTLRCSPRSGDLSVYWYQQSLDQGLQFLIQYYNGEERAKGNILERFSAQQFPDLHSELNLSSLELGDSALYFCASSADRGNSPLHFGNGTRLTVT.

The rearrangement joins TRBV7-9 to TRBJ2-7; 9 positions agree with TRBD2. The CDR3 has 14 residues. J was trimmed by 7 bases and V by 1 base; bases with no gene match: 5. Germline CDR1 and CDR2: SEHNR and FQNEAQ (reference sequence). Written as DNA, the CDR3 is TGTGCCAGCAGCTTAGTCCAGCTAGCGGGGGAGCAGTACTTC. The encoded protein is CASSLVQLAGEQYF.

CDR3 bases: TGTGCCAGCGGGTACGGGACAGGTCTTTTAGAGACCCAGTACTTC. Protein product: CASGYGTGLLETQYF. The chain employs TRBV27 and TRBJ2-5, with 8 bases fitting TRBD1. V dropped 8 bases and J dropped 4; count of bases not matched to a gene: 12. There are 15 residues in the CDR3. Germline assignment: CDR1 MNHEY and CDR2 SMNVEV (reference sequence).

CDR3 DNA: TGTGCCAGCAGCCTTCCTCCGGACAGGGGTAACAATGAGCAGTTCTTC. Its translation is CASSLPPDRGNNEQFF. The chain has TRBV27 and TRBJ2-1, with 9 bases identical to TRBD1. The CDR3 loop spans 16 amino acids. The germline V gene encodes CDR1 MNHEY and CDR2 SMNVEV (reference sequence). Losses at the gene ends were 6 bases for V and 5 bases for J; bases not matched to a gene: 11.

The V gene is TRBV15, the J gene TRBJ2-7; 12 bases map to TRBD2. In germline, CDR1 is LNHNV, CDR2 YYDKDF (reference sequence). This CDR3 comprises 18 residues. J was trimmed by 4 bases and V by 1 base; bases with no gene match: 11. The CDR3, as DNA: TGTGCCACCAGCAGAGCCCCTATACTAGCGGGAGGTCGGTACGAGCAGTACTTC. Translation gives CATSRAPILAGGRYEQYF.

The chain employs TRBV7-9 and TRBJ2-7; D may be TRBD1 (5 bases). Between the trimmed V and J ends, which lost 5 bases and 5 bases, there was a span of 19 bases. Germline CDR1 and CDR2: SEHNR and FQNEAQ (reference sequence). CDR3 size: 15 residues. The CDR3, as DNA: TGTGCCAGCAGCCCGAATGGGTTGGGGCCTGACGAGCAGTACTTC. It encodes CASSPNGLGPDEQYF.

V and J are TRBV7-8 and TRBJ1-2, with D unresolved. The CDR3 totals 13 residues. Germline CDR1 SGHVS, CDR2 FQNEAQ. Trimming stripped 10 bases from V and 5 bases from J, with 17 bases between. In nucleotides, the CDR3 is TGTGCCACCTCCCCTTCTATGGCTTATGGCTACACCTTC. It is translated as CATSPSMAYGYTF.

V is TRBV7-3 and J is TRBJ2-1, with TRBD2 matching 12 bases. The germline gives CDR1 SGHTA, CDR2 FQGTGA. The CDR3 consists of 17 residues. V lost 5 bases to trimming and J lost 10 bases; unmatched junction nucleotides: 15. This chain's CDR3 is CASSPPGLAGGSVEQFF. The CDR3 nucleotides are TGTGCCAGCAGCCCCCCGGGGCTAGCGGGGGGGTCCGTCGAGCAGTTCTTC.

This chain links TRBV27 with TRBJ2-7; 11 nucleotides line up with TRBD2. Trimming took 5 bases from V and 4 from J; bases not matched to a gene: 13. The CDR3 is made up of 17 amino acids. The germline V gene encodes CDR1 MNHEY and CDR2 SMNVEV (reference sequence). CDR3 region: CASSPIGTSGRGYEQYF. The CDR3 DNA reads as TGTGCCAGCAGTCCCATCGGAACTAGCGGGAGAGGGTACGAGCAGTACTTC.